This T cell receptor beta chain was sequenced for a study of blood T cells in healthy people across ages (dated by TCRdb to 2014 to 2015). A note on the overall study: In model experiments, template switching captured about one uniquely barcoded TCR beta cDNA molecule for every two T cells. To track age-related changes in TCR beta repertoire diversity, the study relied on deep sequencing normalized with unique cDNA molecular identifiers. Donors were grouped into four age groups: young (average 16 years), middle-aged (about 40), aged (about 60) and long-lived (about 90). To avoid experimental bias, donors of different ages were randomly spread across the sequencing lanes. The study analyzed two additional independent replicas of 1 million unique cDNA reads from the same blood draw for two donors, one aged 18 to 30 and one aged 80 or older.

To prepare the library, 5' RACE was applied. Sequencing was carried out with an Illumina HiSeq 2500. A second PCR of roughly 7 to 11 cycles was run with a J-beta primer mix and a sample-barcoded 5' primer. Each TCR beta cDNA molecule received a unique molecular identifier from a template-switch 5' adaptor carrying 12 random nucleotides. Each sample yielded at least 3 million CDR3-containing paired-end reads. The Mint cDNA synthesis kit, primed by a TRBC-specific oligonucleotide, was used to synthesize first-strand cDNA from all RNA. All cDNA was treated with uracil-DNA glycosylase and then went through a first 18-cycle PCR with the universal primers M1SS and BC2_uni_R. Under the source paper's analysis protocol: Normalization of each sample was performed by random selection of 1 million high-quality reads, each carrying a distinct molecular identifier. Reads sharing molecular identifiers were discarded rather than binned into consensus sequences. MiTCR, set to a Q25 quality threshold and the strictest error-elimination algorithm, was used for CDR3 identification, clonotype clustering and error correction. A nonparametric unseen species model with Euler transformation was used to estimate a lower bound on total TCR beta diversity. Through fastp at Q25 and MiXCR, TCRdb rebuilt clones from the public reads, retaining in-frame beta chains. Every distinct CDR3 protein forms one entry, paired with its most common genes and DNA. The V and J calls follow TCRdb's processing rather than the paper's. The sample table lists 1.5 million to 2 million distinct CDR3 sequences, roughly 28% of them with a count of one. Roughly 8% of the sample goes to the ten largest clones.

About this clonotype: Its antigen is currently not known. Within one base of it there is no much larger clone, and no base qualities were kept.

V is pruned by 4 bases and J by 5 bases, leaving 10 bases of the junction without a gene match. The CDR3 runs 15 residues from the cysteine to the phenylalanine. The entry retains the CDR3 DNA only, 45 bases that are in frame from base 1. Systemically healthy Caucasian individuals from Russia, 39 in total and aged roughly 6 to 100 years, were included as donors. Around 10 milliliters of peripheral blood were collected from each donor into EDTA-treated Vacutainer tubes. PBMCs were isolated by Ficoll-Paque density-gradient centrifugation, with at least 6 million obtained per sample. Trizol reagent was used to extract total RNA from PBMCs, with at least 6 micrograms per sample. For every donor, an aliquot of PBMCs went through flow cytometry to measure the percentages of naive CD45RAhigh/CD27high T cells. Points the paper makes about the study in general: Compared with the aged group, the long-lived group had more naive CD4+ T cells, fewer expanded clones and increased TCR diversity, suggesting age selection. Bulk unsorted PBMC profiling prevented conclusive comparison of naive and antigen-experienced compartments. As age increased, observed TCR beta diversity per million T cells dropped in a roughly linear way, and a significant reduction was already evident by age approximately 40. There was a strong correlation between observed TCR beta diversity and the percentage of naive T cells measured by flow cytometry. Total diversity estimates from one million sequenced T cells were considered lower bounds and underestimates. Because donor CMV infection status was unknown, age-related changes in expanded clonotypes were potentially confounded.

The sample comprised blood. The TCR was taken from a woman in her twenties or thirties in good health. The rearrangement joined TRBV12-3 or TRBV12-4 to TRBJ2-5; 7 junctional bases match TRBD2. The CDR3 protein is CASSSEAGIRETQYF. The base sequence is TGTGCCAGCAGTTCTGAAGCGGGAATAAGGGAGACCCAGTACTTC.